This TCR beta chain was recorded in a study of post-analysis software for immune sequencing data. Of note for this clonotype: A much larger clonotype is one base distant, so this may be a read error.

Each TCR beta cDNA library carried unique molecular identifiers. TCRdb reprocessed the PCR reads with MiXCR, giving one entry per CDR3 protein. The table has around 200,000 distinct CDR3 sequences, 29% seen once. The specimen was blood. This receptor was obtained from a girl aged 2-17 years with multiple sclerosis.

The chain's CDR3 is CASSFNYNEQFF. The CDR3, as DNA: TGCGCCAGCAGCTTTAACTACAATGAGCAGTTCTTC. The V gene is TRBV5-1, the J gene TRBJ2-1; no clear D. The CDR3 consists of 12 residues. Germline-derived CDR1 and CDR2 are SGHRS and YFSETQ. The V end lost 2 bases, the J end lost 3 bases, and 3 bases lay between the germline ends. Complete variable domain (other parts from reference TRBV5-1 and TRBJ2-1): KAGVTQTPRYLIKTRGQQVTLSCSPISGHRSVSWYQQTPGQGLQFLFEYFSETQRNKGNFPGRFSGRQFSNSRSEMNVSTLELGDSALYLCASSFNYNEQFFGPGTRLTVL.